This T cell receptor beta chain was identified during a study of blood T cell repertoires in COVID-19. Study in general: Material from acute and convalescent COVID-19 was sourced from the United States, Italy and Spain. PBMCs, B-cell-depleted T cells, or T cells were the source of the cDNA or gDNA that made up the material.

Source study methods: Reference gene primer amplification in the assay estimated nucleated cell counts. The table came from immunoSEQ multiplex PCR; TCRdb's copy has only in-frame clones and leaves some out. The V and J calls and clone size were taken over from that table, and D and trimming were inferred from the DNA. The table lists 90,000 to 100,000 clones, 80% to 90% of them singletons. Germline-derived CDR1 and CDR2 are SNHLY and FYNNEI. V dropped 2 bases and J dropped 8 bases, with 18 bases sitting between them. The CDR3 has 15 amino acids. The receptor's source is a human donor in a cohort sampled during active COVID-19. The sequenced sample was peripheral blood. The chain employs TRBV2 and TRBJ1-2, with a possible D match to TRBD1 (5 bases). The CDR3 DNA reads as TGTGCCAGCAGTGAATCGTTGGGACCGGGAGGAGGCTACACCTTC. It encodes CASSESLGPGGGYTF.